The subject of this entry is one T cell receptor beta chain. The table came from immunoSEQ multiplex PCR; TCRdb's copy has only in-frame clones and leaves some out. The table records tens of thousands of clones, around 78% of them present only once. From germline, CDR1 is KGHSH and CDR2 LQKENI. CDR3 length: 18 residues. The V and J ends lost 1 base and 6 bases, in that order; junction bases with no gene match: 13. This sample is part of a study of cytotoxic CD8 clonotypes in ibrutinib-treated CLL. At the level of the study: Investigators reported 24 partial and 2 complete responses; after median approximately 63 months, about 15 patients remained remitted and about 12 progressed.

This specimen consisted of PBMCs, obtained after 24 months of ibrutinib treatment. The sequence came from a human donor with chronic lymphocytic leukemia. The rearrangement joins TRBV18 to TRBJ1-1; 11 nucleotides line up with TRBD1. The CDR3 sequence is CASSPLTWGDRGSSEAFF. CDR3 nucleotides: TGTGCCAGCTCACCACTGACGTGGGGGGACAGGGGGTCCTCTGAAGCTTTCTTT.